The clone carrying this T cell receptor beta chain was detected a few times. Its target is unknown. This sample is part of a study of T cell repertoires in cytomegalovirus infection. Study overall: Alongside well-studied HLA-B-restricted CMV epitopes, recently identified HLA-C-restricted CMV epitopes were also used. Study results and caveats: Individuals carrying CMV plus the relevant HLA were identified by cumulative frequency of public TCR beta families. Across the ex vivo response, the dominant clonotypes were HLA-C-restricted CMV-specific TCR beta clonotypes.

MiXCR, run by TCRdb on the reads, gives a single entry per CDR3 protein. This table holds 300,000 to 400,000 distinct CDR3 sequences, roughly 28% found once. The germline CDR1 and CDR2 sequences are MNHNS and SASEGT. The trim removed 4 bases at V and 3 bases at J, leaving 1 base unmatched. The CDR3 loop spans 14 amino acids. V gene TRBV6-1 combines with J gene TRBJ2-5; TRBD1 aligns across 11 bases. The specimen comprised cultured PBMCs, sampled from culture after CMV antigen stimulation. This receptor was taken from a human donor in good health (CMV status not recorded). Some clones in this sample may be carry-over from other donors' samples. CDR3 loop: CASSGDRGKETQYF. DNA of the CDR3: TGTGCCAGCAGTGGGGACAGGGGGAAAGAGACCCAGTACTTC.